This entry describes one T cell receptor (beta chain). The gene names here belong to mouse. The sequenced fragment ends 1 residue before the CDR3 boundary, so the rest is inferred from the germline J gene. There are 13 residues in the CDR3. Looked up from germline, CDR1 is LGHNA and CDR2 is YNLKQL (reference sequence). V gave up 0 bases and J gave up 3 bases, with 5 bases separating them. The record originates from a study of tissue T cells after allogeneic stem cell transplantation. Sample time point: mouse harvest day 14 after allogeneic transplant. Tail vein injection delivered 10^7 T-cell-depleted bone marrow cells and 10^6 splenic CD5+ T cells. This table comes from immunoSEQ multiplex PCR, and its TCRdb copy is limited to in-frame clones, with some not included. The top ten clones hold 4% to 5.5% of a sample with 8,000 to 10,000 clones, 36% of them seen once.

The receptor was isolated from a female BALB/c mouse given C57BL/6 T cells with graft-versus-host disease after an allogeneic hematopoietic cell transplant. Sequenced material: skin. The rearrangement uses TRBV5 and TRBJ1-1; D gene ambiguous. Partial CDR3 DNA: TGTGCCAGCAGCCAAGATGTCGACACAGAAGTCTTC. This sequence encodes CASSQDVDTEVF. In full, the CDR3 is CASSQDVDTEVFF.